This T cell receptor beta chain is from a study of shared clonotypes between healthy human individuals. Across the study: Per-donor plates numbered three CD4 naive, three CD4 memory, two CD8 naive and one CD8 memory. General study results and limits: Estimated clonotype richness was generally higher in naive than memory subsets. Exclusively blood specimens were collected; tissue repertoires likely differ.

A note on this clone: Its antigen is not known.

Positively selected for CCR7, the CD45RO-negative cells used as naive CD8 cells excluded terminally differentiated effector memory CD45RA+ cells. Data came from immunoSEQ multiplex PCR; TCRdb stores just in-frame clones and leaves some out. The sample includes approximately 1.9 million clones, 90% to 95% seen only once; the top ten take approximately 1.6%. CDR3 size: 16 residues. The germline V gene encodes CDR1 SGHDN and CDR2 FVKESK. V gave up 0 bases and J gave up 3 bases, with 12 bases separating them. The chain is built from TRBV14 and TRBJ2-1, with D tentatively TRBD2 (7 bases). This sequence originates from a man aged 18 to 35 in good health. Some clones in this sample may be carry-over from other donors' samples. Material for sequencing was naive CD8+ T cells from PBMCs. The CDR3 DNA reads as TGTGCCAGCAGCCAAGATTTCGGGGGGCTCTACAATGAGCAGTTCTTC. Its protein is CASSQDFGGLYNEQFF.